This T cell receptor beta chain was profiled in a study of blood T cell repertoires in COVID-19. Study-level information: PBMCs, B-cell-depleted T cells, or T cells were the source of the cDNA or gDNA that made up the material.

Looked up from germline, CDR1 is SGHDT and CDR2 is YYEEEE. V lost 7 bases and J 5 bases, leaving 12 bases between the germline ends. This CDR3 is built from 12 residues. Original methodology: Amplification from reference gene primers served as the basis for estimated nucleated cell counts. Method: immunoSEQ multiplex PCR; TCRdb's copy keeps in-frame clones and lacks some. V, J and clone size reflect that table, while D and trimming were determined from the DNA. Among fewer than 300,000 clones, 70% to 90% were seen once, and the ten largest hold 0.99%. V gene TRBV5-6 combines with J gene TRBJ2-5; D may be TRBD1 (6 bases). The sequencing sample was made of peripheral blood. This clonotype originated in a woman aged 35 to 49 who had recovered from COVID-19. CDR3 in amino acids: CASAGVGETQYF. CDR3 in DNA: TGTGCCAGCGCAGGGGTTGGGGAGACCCAGTACTTC.